Listed below are T cell receptor beta chains from one sample, sequenced in a study of shared clonotypes between healthy human individuals. Assay used: immunoSEQ multiplex PCR; TCRdb lists only in-frame clones, some missing. The top ten clones hold roughly 0.55% of a sample with over a million clones, around 82% of them seen once. Sequencing was done on a sample of memory CD4+ T cells from PBMCs. These receptors were obtained from a man between 18 and 29 years old in good health. Some clones in this sample may be carry-over from other donors' samples. The CDR3 runs from the conserved cysteine through the conserved F or W. A D gene is named only where the DNA matches it firmly. Size values are once, few and many counts, or a class for expanded clones, and some rows have none.

NA TRBJ2-5 TRBV9 NA TGTGCCAGCAGCGTAGGGTCGGGCGAGACCCAGTACTTC CASSVGSGETQYF
once TRBJ2-1 TRBV9 TRBD2 TGTGCCAGCAGCACAACGACTAGCGGGAGATACAATGAGCAGTTCTTC CASSTTTSGRYNEQFF
NA TRBJ1-2 TRBV2 NA TGTGCCAGCAGCCCCGAGCAGGGTCTCGGCTACACCTTC CASSPEQGLGYTF
NA TRBJ2-5 TRBV18 TRBD2 TGTGCCAGCTCACCACTGACTAGCGAGCAAGAGACCCAGTACTTC CASSPLTSEQETQYF
NA TRBJ1-3 TRBV4-3 NA TGCGCCAGCAGCCAAGAAATAGGGGTTGGAAACACCATATATTTT CASSQEIGVGNTIYF
NA TRBJ2-5 TRBV5-1 TRBD1 TGCGCCAGCAGCCTGGGAGGGACAGGGGGCGGAGAGACCCAGTACTTC CASSLGGTGGGETQYF
NA TRBJ1-2 TRBV5-1 TRBD1 TGCGCCAGCAGCTCGGGGCCCCGGCAGGGGGTATGGAATGGCTACACCTTC CASSSGPRQGVWNGYTF
once TRBJ1-2 TRBV21-1 NA TGTGCCAGCAGCATGAGTACGGGGGCGAAGGTCTATGGCTACACCTTC CASSMSTGAKVYGYTF
NA TRBJ2-1 TRBV5-4 TRBD2 TGTGCCAGCAGCCTAGGACCTGCGGGAGAAGGGAATGAGCAGTTCTTC CASSLGPAGEGNEQFF
once TRBJ1-2 TRBV5-6 TRBD1 TGTGCCAGCAGCCCCGCGACAGGGGGCGCGGGCGGCTACACCTTC CASSPATGGAGGYTF